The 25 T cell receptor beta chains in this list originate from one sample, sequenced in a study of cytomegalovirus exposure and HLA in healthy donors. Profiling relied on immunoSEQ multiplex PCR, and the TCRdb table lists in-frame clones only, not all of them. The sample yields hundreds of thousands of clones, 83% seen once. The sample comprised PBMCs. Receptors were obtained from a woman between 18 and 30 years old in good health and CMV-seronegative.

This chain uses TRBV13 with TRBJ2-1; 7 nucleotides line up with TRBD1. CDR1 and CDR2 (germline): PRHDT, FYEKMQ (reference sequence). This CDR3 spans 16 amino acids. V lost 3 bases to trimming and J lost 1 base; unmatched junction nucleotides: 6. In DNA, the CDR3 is TGTGCCAGCAGCTTGACAGGGATGGGATCCTACAATGAGCAGTTCTTC. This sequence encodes CASSLTGMGSYNEQFF.

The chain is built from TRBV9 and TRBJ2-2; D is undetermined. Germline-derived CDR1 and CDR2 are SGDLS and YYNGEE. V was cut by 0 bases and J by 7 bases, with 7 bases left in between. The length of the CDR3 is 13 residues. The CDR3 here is CASSVEGYGELFF. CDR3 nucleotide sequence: TGTGCCAGCAGCGTAGAAGGGTACGGGGAGCTGTTTTTT.

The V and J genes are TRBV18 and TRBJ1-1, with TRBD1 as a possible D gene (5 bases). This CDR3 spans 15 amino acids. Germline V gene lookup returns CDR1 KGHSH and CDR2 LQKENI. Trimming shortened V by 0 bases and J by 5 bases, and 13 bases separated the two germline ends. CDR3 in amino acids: CASSPPWVAGTEAFF. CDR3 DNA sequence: TGTGCCAGCTCACCACCGTGGGTGGCAGGGACTGAAGCTTTCTTT.

The CDR3 reads CASSDGTVHYEQYF. CDR3 sequence (DNA): TGTGCCAGCAGTGACGGGACAGTTCACTACGAGCAGTACTTC. This chain joins TRBV2 and TRBJ2-7; 7 bases match TRBD1. The germline gives CDR1 SNHLY, CDR2 FYNNEI. The CDR3 sequence is 14 residues long. V lost 3 bases, J lost 3 bases, and 5 bases stayed unmatched.

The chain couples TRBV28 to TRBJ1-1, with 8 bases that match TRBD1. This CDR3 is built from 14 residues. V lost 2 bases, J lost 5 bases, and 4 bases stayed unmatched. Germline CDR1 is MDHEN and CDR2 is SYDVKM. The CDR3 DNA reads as TGTGCCAGCAGTTTAACAGGGGGGAGGACTGAAGCTTTCTTT. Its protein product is CASSLTGGRTEAFF.

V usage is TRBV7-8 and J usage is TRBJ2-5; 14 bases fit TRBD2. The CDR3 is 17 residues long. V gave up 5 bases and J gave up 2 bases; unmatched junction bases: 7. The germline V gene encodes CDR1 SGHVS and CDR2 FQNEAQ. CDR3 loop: CASSLRTSGGPQETQYF. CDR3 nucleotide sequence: TGTGCCAGCAGCCTTCGGACTAGCGGGGGGCCTCAAGAGACCCAGTACTTC.

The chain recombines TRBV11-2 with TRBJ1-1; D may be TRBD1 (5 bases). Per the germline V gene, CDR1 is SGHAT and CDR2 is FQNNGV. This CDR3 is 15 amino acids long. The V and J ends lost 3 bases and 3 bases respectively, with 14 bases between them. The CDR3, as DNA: TGTGCCAGCAGCTTCGGGACCGCTGCTGACACTGAAGCTTTCTTT. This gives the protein CASSFGTAADTEAFF.

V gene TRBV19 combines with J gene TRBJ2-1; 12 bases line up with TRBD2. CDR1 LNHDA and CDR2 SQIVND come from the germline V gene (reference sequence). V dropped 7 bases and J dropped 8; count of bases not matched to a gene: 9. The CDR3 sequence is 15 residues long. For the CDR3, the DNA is TGTGCCAGTATTCCTAGCGGGAGGGCCTTCGATGAGCAGTTCTTC. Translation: CASIPSGRAFDEQFF. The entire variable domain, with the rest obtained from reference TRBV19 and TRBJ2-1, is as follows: DGGITQSPKYLFRKEGQNVTLSCEQNLNHDAMYWYRQDPGQGLRLIYYSQIVNDFQKGDIAEGYSVSREKKESFPLTVTSAQKNPTAFYLCASIPSGRAFDEQFFGPGTRLTVL.

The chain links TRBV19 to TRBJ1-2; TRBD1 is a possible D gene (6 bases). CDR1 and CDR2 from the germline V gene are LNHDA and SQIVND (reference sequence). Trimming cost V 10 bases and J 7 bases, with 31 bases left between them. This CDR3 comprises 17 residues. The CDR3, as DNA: TGTGCCACCTCAAGGGGGGAGGGGCCGCGAAGCTATTCTGGCTACACCTTC. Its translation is CATSRGEGPRSYSGYTF.

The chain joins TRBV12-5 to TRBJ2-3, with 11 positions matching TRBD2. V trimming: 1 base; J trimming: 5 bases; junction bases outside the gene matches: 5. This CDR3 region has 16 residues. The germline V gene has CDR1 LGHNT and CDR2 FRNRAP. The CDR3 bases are TGTGCTAGTGGTTTGGGACTAGCGGGATTTGGAGATACGCAGTATTTT. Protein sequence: CASGLGLAGFGDTQYF.

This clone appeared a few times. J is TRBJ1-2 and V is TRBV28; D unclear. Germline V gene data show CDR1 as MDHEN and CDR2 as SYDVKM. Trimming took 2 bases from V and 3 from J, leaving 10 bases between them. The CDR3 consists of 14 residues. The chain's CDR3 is CASSLDGRYYGYTF. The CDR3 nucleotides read TGTGCCAGCAGTTTAGACGGCAGATACTATGGCTACACCTTC.

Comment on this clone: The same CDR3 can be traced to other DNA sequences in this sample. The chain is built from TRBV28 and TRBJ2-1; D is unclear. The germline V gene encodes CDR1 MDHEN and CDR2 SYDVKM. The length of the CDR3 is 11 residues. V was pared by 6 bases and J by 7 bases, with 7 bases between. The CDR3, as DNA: TGTGCCAGCAGCCGCCCTAATGAGCAGTTCTTC. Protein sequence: CASSRPNEQFF.

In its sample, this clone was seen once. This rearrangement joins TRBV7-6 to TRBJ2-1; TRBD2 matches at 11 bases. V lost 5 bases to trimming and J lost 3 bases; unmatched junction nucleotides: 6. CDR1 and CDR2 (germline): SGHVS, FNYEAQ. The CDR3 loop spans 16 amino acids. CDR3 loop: CASSHPGLADYNEQFF. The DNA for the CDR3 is TGTGCCAGCAGCCACCCGGGACTAGCGGACTACAATGAGCAGTTCTTC.

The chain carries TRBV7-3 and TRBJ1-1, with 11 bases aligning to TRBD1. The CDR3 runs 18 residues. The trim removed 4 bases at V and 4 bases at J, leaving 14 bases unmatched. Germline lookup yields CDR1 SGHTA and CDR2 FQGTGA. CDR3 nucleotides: TGTGCCAGCAGCTCAACACTCGGGACAGGGGGGATGGTCACTGAAGCTTTCTTT. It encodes CASSSTLGTGGMVTEAFF.

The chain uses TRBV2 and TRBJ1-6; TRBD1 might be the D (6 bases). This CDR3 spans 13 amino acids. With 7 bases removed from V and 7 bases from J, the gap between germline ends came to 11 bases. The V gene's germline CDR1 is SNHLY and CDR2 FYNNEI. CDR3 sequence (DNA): TGTGCCAGCACCCGGACAGAAAATTCACCCCTCCACTTT. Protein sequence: CASTRTENSPLHF.

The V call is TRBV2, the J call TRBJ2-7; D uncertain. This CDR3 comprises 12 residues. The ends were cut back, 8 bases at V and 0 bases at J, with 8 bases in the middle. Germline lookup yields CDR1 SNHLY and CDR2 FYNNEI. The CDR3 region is CASAGDSYEQYF. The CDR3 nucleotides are TGTGCCAGCGCTGGGGACTCCTACGAGCAGTACTTC.

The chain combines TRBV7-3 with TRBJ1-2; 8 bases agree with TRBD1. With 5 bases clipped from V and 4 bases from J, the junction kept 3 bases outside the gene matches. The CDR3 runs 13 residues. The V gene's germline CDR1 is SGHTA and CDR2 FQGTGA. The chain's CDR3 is CASSVQGGYGYTF. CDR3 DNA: TGTGCCAGCAGCGTACAGGGGGGCTATGGCTACACCTTC. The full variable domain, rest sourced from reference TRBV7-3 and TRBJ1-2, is GAGVSQTPSNKVTEKGKYVELRCDPISGHTALYWYRQSLGQGPEFLIYFQGTGAADDSGLPNDRFFAVRPEGSVSTLKIQRTERGDSAVYLCASSVQGGYGYTFGSGTRLTVV.

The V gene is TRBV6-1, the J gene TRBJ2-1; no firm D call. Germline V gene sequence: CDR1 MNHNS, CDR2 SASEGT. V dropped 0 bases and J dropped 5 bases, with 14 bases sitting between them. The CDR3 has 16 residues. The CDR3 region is CASSEAVGSVNNEQFF. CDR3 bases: TGTGCCAGCAGTGAAGCTGTGGGAAGCGTCAACAATGAGCAGTTCTTC.

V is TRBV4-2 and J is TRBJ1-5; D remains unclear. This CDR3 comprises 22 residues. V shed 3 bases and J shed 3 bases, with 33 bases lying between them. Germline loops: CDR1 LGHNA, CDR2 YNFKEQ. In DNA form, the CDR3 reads TGTGCCAGCAGCCACCGGCCCTGGGAGGGAGGATCTTTTGGGGTCGACAATCAGCCCCAGCATTTT. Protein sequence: CASSHRPWEGGSFGVDNQPQHF.

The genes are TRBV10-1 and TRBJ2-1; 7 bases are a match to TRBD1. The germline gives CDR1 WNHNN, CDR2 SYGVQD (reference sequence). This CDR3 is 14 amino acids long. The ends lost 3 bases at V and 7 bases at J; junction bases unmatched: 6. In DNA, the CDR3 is TGCGCCAGCAGTGAAGCAGGGGGACGGAATGAGCAGTTCTTC. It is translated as CASSEAGGRNEQFF.

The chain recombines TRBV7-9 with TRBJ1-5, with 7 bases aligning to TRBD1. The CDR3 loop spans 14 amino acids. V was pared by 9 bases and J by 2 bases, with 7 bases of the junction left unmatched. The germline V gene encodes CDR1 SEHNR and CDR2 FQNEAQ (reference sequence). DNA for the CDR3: TGTGCCAGTCAGGCCGGGACAGGCAATCAGCCCCAGCATTTT. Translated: CASQAGTGNQPQHF.

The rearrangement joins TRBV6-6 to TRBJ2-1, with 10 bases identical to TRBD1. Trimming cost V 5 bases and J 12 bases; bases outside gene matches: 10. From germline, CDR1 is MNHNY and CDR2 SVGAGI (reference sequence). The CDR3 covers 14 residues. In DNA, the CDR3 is TGTGCCAGCAGTACCGGGACAGGGGTTCCTGGGCAGTTCTTC. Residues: CASSTGTGVPGQFF.

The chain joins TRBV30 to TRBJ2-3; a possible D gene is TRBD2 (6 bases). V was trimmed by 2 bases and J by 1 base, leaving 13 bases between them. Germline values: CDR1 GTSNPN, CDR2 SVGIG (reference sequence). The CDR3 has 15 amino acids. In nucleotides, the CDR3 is TGTGCCTGGAGTCCGCGGGGTGGCGGCACAGATACGCAGTATTTT. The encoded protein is CAWSPRGGGTDTQYF.

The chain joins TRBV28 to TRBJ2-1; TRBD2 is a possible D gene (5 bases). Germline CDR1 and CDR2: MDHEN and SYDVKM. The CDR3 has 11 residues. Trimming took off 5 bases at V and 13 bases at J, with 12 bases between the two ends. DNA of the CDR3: TGTGCCAGCAGTGAGGGCCCCGAACAGTTCTTC. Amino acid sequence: CASSEGPEQFF.

The CDR3 coding sequence is TGTGCCAGCAGCCCCGGGAGGGGGGGGCGCTACACCTTC. This encodes CASSPGRGGRYTF. The chain carries TRBV7-2 and TRBJ1-2, with D perhaps TRBD1 (6 bases). V was cut by 5 bases and J by 9 bases, with 16 bases left in between. The CDR3 sequence is 13 residues long. From germline, CDR1 is SGHTA and CDR2 FQGNSA.